One and the same sample provided the 8 T cell receptor beta chains below, sequenced in a study of blood T cell repertoires in COVID-19. Only in-frame clones appear in the TCRdb table, and some are missing; sequencing was by immunoSEQ multiplex PCR. The table includes 310,000 or so clones, 87% detected once. Sequencing was carried out using peripheral blood. The receptor source for this set is a man aged 50-59 years with active or convalescent COVID-19.

This clone showed up just once. The V gene is TRBV28, the J gene TRBJ2-7; 8 nucleotides agree with TRBD2. The CDR3 is 14 residues long. In germline, CDR1 is MDHEN, CDR2 SYDVKM. After removal of 7 bases from V and 3 bases from J, the junction contained 8 bases not matched to a gene. CDR3 in amino acids: CASTLSGNLYEQYF. CDR3 coding DNA: TGTGCCAGCACCCTTAGCGGGAACCTCTACGAGCAGTACTTC.

The chain joins TRBV6-5 to TRBJ2-3; TRBD2 aligns across 7 bases. From germline, CDR1 is MNHEY and CDR2 SVGAGI. The CDR3 loop spans 15 amino acids. Unmatched junction bases numbered 6, after V lost 6 bases and J lost 0 bases. The CDR3 DNA follows: TGTGCCAGCAGATATGGGGGGGGTAGCACAGATACGCAGTATTTT. It is translated as CASRYGGGSTDTQYF.

The chain employs TRBV19 and TRBJ2-2, with 14 bases aligning to TRBD2. The V segment lost 2 bases and the J segment 1 base; nucleotides outside the gene matches: 12. Germline lookup yields CDR1 LNHDA and CDR2 SQIVND (reference sequence). The CDR3 loop spans 21 amino acids. CDR3 DNA sequence: TGTGCCAGTAGTATAAACGTGCGGACTAGCGGGGGGCTCATGAACACCGGGGAGCTGTTTTTT. As protein: CASSINVRTSGGLMNTGELFF.

The rearrangement links TRBV5-8 to TRBJ1-2; D remains unclear. Germline loops: CDR1 SGHTS, CDR2 YDEGEE. Trimming cost V 3 bases and J 4 bases, with 7 bases left between them. This CDR3 region has 12 residues. The CDR3 DNA reads as TGTGCCAGCAGCTATCGGTCCTATGGCTACACCTTC. It specifies CASSYRSYGYTF. Filled out from reference TRBV5-8 and TRBJ1-2, the complete variable domain reads EAGVTQSPTHLIKTRGQQATLRCSPISGHTSVYWYQQALGLGLQFLLWYDEGEERNRGNFPPRFSGRQFPNYSSELNVNALELEDSALYLCASSYRSYGYTFGSGTRLTVV.

The chain joins TRBV11-2 to TRBJ2-6, with no clear D. Germline CDR1 and CDR2: SGHAT and FQNNGV. The CDR3 totals 15 residues. V was pared by 5 bases and J by 0 bases, with 8 bases between. CDR3 loop: CASSPSFSGANVLTF. Written as DNA, the CDR3 is TGTGCCAGCAGCCCTTCCTTCTCTGGGGCCAACGTCCTGACTTTC.

The genes are TRBV6-5 and TRBJ2-3; 7 bases agree with TRBD1. CDR3 length equals 15 residues. Germline V lookup: CDR1 MNHEY, CDR2 SVGAGI. The V and J ends lost 4 bases and 3 bases, in that order; junction bases with no gene match: 7. Here the CDR3 reads CASSSPDRPTDTQYF. CDR3 coding DNA: TGTGCCAGCAGTTCCCCGGACAGGCCTACAGATACGCAGTATTTT.

DNA of the CDR3: TGTGCCAGCAGTGCCAGTGGACTGCCCCCCCACAATGAGCAGTTCTTC. Protein product: CASSASGLPPHNEQFF. The chain combines TRBV6-4 with TRBJ2-1; TRBD2 might be the D (5 bases). The germline V and J ends were trimmed by 4 bases and 5 bases, with 18 bases remaining between them. CDR1 and CDR2 (germline): MRHNA, SNTAGT. The CDR3 is made up of 16 amino acids.

The chain recombines TRBV14 with TRBJ2-3; TRBD2 might be the D (7 bases). The CDR3 has 16 residues. V was cut by 2 bases and J by 2 bases, with 14 bases left in between. The germline CDR1 and CDR2 sequences are SGHDN and FVKESK. The CDR3 sequence is CASSQSGGPLTDTQYF. DNA of the CDR3: TGTGCCAGCAGCCAATCCGGGGGGCCCCTCACAGATACGCAGTATTTT.